The rows below give T cell receptor beta chains drawn from one sample of a study of cytomegalovirus exposure and HLA in healthy donors. Generated by immunoSEQ multiplex PCR, the TCRdb table keeps only in-frame clones and is missing some. This sample yields 180,000 or so clones, of which 70% to 90% are seen a single time; about 9.3% belongs to the top ten. Sequencing was performed on PBMCs. All receptors come from a man younger than 35 in good health and CMV-seropositive. The CDR3 runs from the conserved cysteine through the conserved F or W. The D gene is left open where the match is weak. The size entry is marked missing in some rows and otherwise reads once, few, many or a size class.

clone size: NA; D gene: NA; J gene: TRBJ1-3; V gene: TRBV7-2; CDR3 DNA: TGTGCCAGCAGCTTAGGTAGCTCTGGAAACACCATATATTTT; CDR3 protein: CASSLGSSGNTIYF
clone size: once; D gene: TRBD2; J gene: TRBJ2-7; V gene: TRBV29-1; CDR3 DNA: TGCAGCGTTGGCACCGGGACTAGCGATCCGGACGAGCAGTACTTC; CDR3 protein: CSVGTGTSDPDEQYF
clone size: NA; D gene: TRBD2; J gene: TRBJ2-3; V gene: TRBV11-2; CDR3 DNA: TGTGCCAGCAGCTTTCGTGGTAGCGGGGCCGTTGGAGATACGCAGTATTTT; CDR3 protein: CASSFRGSGAVGDTQYF
clone size: NA; D gene: NA; J gene: TRBJ2-7; V gene: TRBV19; CDR3 DNA: TGTGCCAGTAGTATAGCAGCAGGGGCCGGATACTACGAGCAGTACTTC; CDR3 protein: CASSIAAGAGYYEQYF
clone size: NA; D gene: NA; J gene: TRBJ2-1; V gene: TRBV27; CDR3 DNA: TGTGCCAGCAGTCAGACACCGTCCTACAATGAGCAGTTCTTC; CDR3 protein: CASSQTPSYNEQFF
clone size: NA; D gene: NA; J gene: TRBJ1-3; V gene: TRBV5-1; CDR3 DNA: TGCGCCAGCAGCCTCGAACCGGCAGGGGTGTCCGGAAACACCATATATTTT; CDR3 protein: CASSLEPAGVSGNTIYF
clone size: NA; D gene: NA; J gene: TRBJ2-7; V gene: TRBV5-1; CDR3 DNA: TGCGCCAGCAGCCCCATGGGCCGCACCTACGAGCAGTACTTC; CDR3 protein: CASSPMGRTYEQYF
clone size: NA; D gene: NA; J gene: TRBJ2-2; V gene: TRBV30; CDR3 DNA: TGTGCCCGCGCATCAGCGCGCTACACCGGGGAGCTGTTTTTT; CDR3 protein: CARASARYTGELFF
clone size: once; D gene: NA; J gene: TRBJ1-4; V gene: TRBV5-1; CDR3 DNA: TGCGCCAGCAGCTTCAGGGGTGATGAAAAACTGTTTTTT; CDR3 protein: CASSFRGDEKLFF
clone size: NA; D gene: TRBD2; J gene: TRBJ2-3; V gene: TRBV7-6; CDR3 DNA: TGTGCCAGCAGCTTTAGCGGGGGGTCCCGCACAGATACGCAGTATTTT; CDR3 protein: CASSFSGGSRTDTQYF
clone size: NA; D gene: TRBD2; J gene: TRBJ2-7; V gene: TRBV5-1; CDR3 DNA: TGCGCCAGCAGCTTGGGGACTAGCGGGGCCTACGAGCAGTACTTC; CDR3 protein: CASSLGTSGAYEQYF
clone size: NA; D gene: NA; J gene: TRBJ2-3; V gene: TRBV2; CDR3 DNA: TGTGCCAGCAGTGAAGCAGCCGGGTTAGGCACAGATACGCAGTATTTT; CDR3 protein: CASSEAAGLGTDTQYF
clone size: NA; D gene: TRBD1; J gene: TRBJ1-4; V gene: TRBV9; CDR3 DNA: TGTGCCAGCAGCGTAGGACAAATTACTCAGGGGGCGTCTAATGAAAAACTGTTTTTT; CDR3 protein: CASSVGQITQGASNEKLFF
clone size: NA; D gene: TRBD1; J gene: TRBJ2-7; V gene: TRBV19; CDR3 DNA: TGTGCCAGTAGTACGGACAGGAACTACGAGCAGTACTTC; CDR3 protein: CASSTDRNYEQYF
clone size: NA; D gene: NA; J gene: TRBJ1-2; V gene: TRBV12-2; CDR3 DNA: TGTGCAAGTCGCTTAGCTCCAGAACAAGACAGGGAAGGGGGAGGCTACACCTTC; CDR3 protein: CASRLAPEQDREGGGYTF
clone size: NA; D gene: NA; J gene: TRBJ2-5; V gene: TRBV5-1; CDR3 DNA: TGCGCCAGCAGCTTGGTGGGTAGCGGACAAGAGACCCAGTACTTC; CDR3 protein: CASSLVGSGQETQYF
clone size: once; D gene: NA; J gene: TRBJ2-5; V gene: TRBV7-6; CDR3 DNA: TGTGCCAGCAGCTTAAATCGGGGGCAAGAGACCCAGTACTTC; CDR3 protein: CASSLNRGQETQYF
clone size: NA; D gene: TRBD1; J gene: TRBJ1-6; V gene: TRBV5-1; CDR3 DNA: TGCGCCAGCAGCCCAGGGGGGACTAATTCACCCCTCCACTTT; CDR3 protein: CASSPGGTNSPLHF
clone size: few; D gene: NA; J gene: TRBJ2-1; V gene: TRBV7-6; CDR3 DNA: TGTGCCAGCAGCTTGGGGGGGCACAATGAGCAGTTCTTC; CDR3 protein: CASSLGGHNEQFF
clone size: NA; D gene: TRBD1; J gene: TRBJ1-6; V gene: TRBV6-6; CDR3 DNA: TGTGCCAGCCGCCCCGGAAGGGACAGGGCAAGGTCACCCCTCCACTTT; CDR3 protein: CASRPGRDRARSPLHF
clone size: NA; D gene: NA; J gene: TRBJ1-6; V gene: TRBV4-3; CDR3 DNA: TGCGCCAGCAGCCAAGATGGGAGCTCCTATAATTCACCCCTCCACTTT; CDR3 protein: CASSQDGSSYNSPLHF
clone size: NA; D gene: TRBD1; J gene: TRBJ2-5; V gene: TRBV30; CDR3 DNA: TGTGCCTGGAGTCAGGGGGCCAGGGAGACCCAGTACTTC; CDR3 protein: CAWSQGARETQYF
clone size: NA; D gene: TRBD2; J gene: TRBJ2-1; V gene: TRBV5-8; CDR3 DNA: TGTGCCAGCAGCTTGCGGGGGGGCTCCTACAATGAGCAGTTCTTC; CDR3 protein: CASSLRGGSYNEQFF
clone size: NA; D gene: NA; J gene: TRBJ2-1; V gene: TRBV29-1; CDR3 DNA: TGCAGCGTTGTCGGTCTAGAGCAGTTCTTC; CDR3 protein: CSVVGLEQFF
clone size: NA; D gene: NA; J gene: TRBJ2-5; V gene: TRBV6-5; CDR3 DNA: TGTGCCAGCACTACACCGGGAGTTCAAGAGACCCAGTACTTC; CDR3 protein: CASTTPGVQETQYF
clone size: NA; D gene: NA; J gene: TRBJ1-5; V gene: TRBV7-9; CDR3 DNA: TGTGCCAGCAGCTTAGGAGAAACTAGCAATCAGCCCCAGCATTTT; CDR3 protein: CASSLGETSNQPQHF
clone size: once; D gene: NA; J gene: TRBJ1-2; V gene: TRBV29-1; CDR3 DNA: TGCAGCGTTGGACAGAACTATGGCTACACCTTC; CDR3 protein: CSVGQNYGYTF
clone size: NA; D gene: TRBD1; J gene: TRBJ2-7; V gene: TRBV2; CDR3 DNA: TGTGCCAGCAGTGAAGATCCGGGACAGGGGTTTTACGAGCAGTACTTC; CDR3 protein: CASSEDPGQGFYEQYF
clone size: NA; D gene: NA; J gene: TRBJ2-5; V gene: TRBV5-1; CDR3 DNA: TGCGCCAGCAGCTTGATATTGACAGAAGAGACCCAGTACTTC; CDR3 protein: CASSLILTEETQYF
clone size: NA; D gene: TRBD1; J gene: TRBJ2-7; V gene: TRBV2; CDR3 DNA: TGTGCCAGCAGTGAGACAGGGACCTACGAGCAGTACTTC; CDR3 protein: CASSETGTYEQYF
clone size: NA; D gene: NA; J gene: TRBJ2-3; V gene: TRBV9; CDR3 DNA: TGTGCCAGCAGCGTCAGCGGAGGACGTGTCACAGATACGCAGTATTTT; CDR3 protein: CASSVSGGRVTDTQYF
clone size: NA; D gene: TRBD1; J gene: TRBJ2-7; V gene: TRBV14; CDR3 DNA: TGTGCCAGCAGCCAAGGGACAGGACTCTACGAGCAGTACTTC; CDR3 protein: CASSQGTGLYEQYF
clone size: few; D gene: NA; J gene: TRBJ2-7; V gene: TRBV27; CDR3 DNA: TGTGCCAGCTCGGACTGCGAGCAGTACTTC; CDR3 protein: CASSDCEQYF
clone size: NA; D gene: NA; J gene: TRBJ2-7; V gene: TRBV14; CDR3 DNA: TGTGCCCCCAGCTACGAGCAGTACTTC; CDR3 protein: CAPSYEQYF
clone size: NA; D gene: TRBD1; J gene: TRBJ2-7; V gene: TRBV7-9; CDR3 DNA: TGTGCCAGCAGCCCGGGACAGGGGGCGGGCGAGCAGTACTTC; CDR3 protein: CASSPGQGAGEQYF
clone size: NA; D gene: NA; J gene: TRBJ1-1; V gene: TRBV27; CDR3 DNA: TGTGCCAGCAGTTTATATGGTAGCCGCGGATGGAACACTGAAGCTTTCTTT; CDR3 protein: CASSLYGSRGWNTEAFF
clone size: NA; D gene: TRBD2; J gene: TRBJ2-1; V gene: TRBV5-1; CDR3 DNA: TGCGCCAGTAGTAACGGGGGGGCTCACAATGAGCAGTTCTTC; CDR3 protein: CASSNGGAHNEQFF
clone size: once; D gene: NA; J gene: TRBJ1-6; V gene: TRBV2; CDR3 DNA: TGTGCCAGCAGTGAATGGGGGGACTCCTATAATTCACCCCTCCACTTT; CDR3 protein: CASSEWGDSYNSPLHF
clone size: NA; D gene: TRBD1; J gene: TRBJ2-2; V gene: TRBV6-6; CDR3 DNA: TGTGCCAGCAGTTACACAGGGGCCAACACCGGGGAGCTGTTTTTT; CDR3 protein: CASSYTGANTGELFF
clone size: NA; D gene: TRBD1; J gene: TRBJ1-6; V gene: TRBV7-8; CDR3 DNA: TGTGCCAGCAGCTGGGACAGGGTGGATAATTCACCCCTCCACTTT; CDR3 protein: CASSWDRVDNSPLHF
clone size: NA; D gene: TRBD1; J gene: TRBJ1-5; V gene: TRBV25-1; CDR3 DNA: TGTGCCAGCAGTGACTTGTTGCAGGGGGCCAATCAGCCCCAGCATTTT; CDR3 protein: CASSDLLQGANQPQHF
clone size: NA; D gene: TRBD1; J gene: TRBJ1-2; V gene: TRBV7-9; CDR3 DNA: TGTGCCAGCAGCCCCGGACAGGGGCTCCATGGCTACACCTTC; CDR3 protein: CASSPGQGLHGYTF
clone size: few; D gene: TRBD2; J gene: TRBJ2-1; V gene: TRBV12-5; CDR3 DNA: TGTGCTAGTGGTTATGTAGCGGGGGGGCCTATTTACGATGAGCAGTTCTTC; CDR3 protein: CASGYVAGGPIYDEQFF
clone size: few; D gene: TRBD1; J gene: TRBJ1-4; V gene: TRBV4-3; CDR3 DNA: TGCGCCAGCAGCCAAGGGAGGGACAGGCCTAATGAAAAACTGTTTTTT; CDR3 protein: CASSQGRDRPNEKLFF
clone size: NA; D gene: TRBD1; J gene: TRBJ1-2; V gene: TRBV7-9; CDR3 DNA: TGTGCCAGCAGCTTAGCTGGTTTCCTGGGACAGTCCGGCTCCTATGGCTACACCTTC; CDR3 protein: CASSLAGFLGQSGSYGYTF
clone size: NA; D gene: TRBD1; J gene: TRBJ2-5; V gene: TRBV5-1; CDR3 DNA: TGCGCCAGCAGCGGGGGGACAGGGGATTCGGAGACCCAGTACTTC; CDR3 protein: CASSGGTGDSETQYF
clone size: few; D gene: NA; J gene: TRBJ1-1; V gene: TRBV27; CDR3 DNA: TGTGCCAGCAGTTATGCGGGACGGAGCACTGAAGCTTTCTTT; CDR3 protein: CASSYAGRSTEAFF
clone size: NA; D gene: NA; J gene: TRBJ1-2; V gene: TRBV7-2; CDR3 DNA: TGTGCCAGCAGCGAGGCCAGTTATGGTTTCTATGGCTACACCTTC; CDR3 protein: CASSEASYGFYGYTF
clone size: few; D gene: NA; J gene: TRBJ1-2; V gene: TRBV6-5; CDR3 DNA: TGTGCCAGCAGAAGGGACATTAACTATGGCTACACCTTC; CDR3 protein: CASRRDINYGYTF
clone size: NA; D gene: NA; J gene: TRBJ1-6; V gene: TRBV2; CDR3 DNA: TGTGCCAGCGAGGCTGACAGCTCCTATAATTCACCCCTCCACTTT; CDR3 protein: CASEADSSYNSPLHF
clone size: NA; D gene: NA; J gene: TRBJ2-1; V gene: TRBV7-9; CDR3 DNA: TGTGCCAGCAGCTTCGGAGCAGGGGTCTACAATGAGCAGTTCTTC; CDR3 protein: CASSFGAGVYNEQFF
clone size: NA; D gene: NA; J gene: TRBJ2-4; V gene: TRBV7-9; CDR3 DNA: TGTGCCAGCAGCCCTAAGGGTGAGGGCAGGGGAAAAAAAAACATTCAGTACTTC; CDR3 protein: CASSPKGEGRGKKNIQYF
clone size: NA; D gene: TRBD2; J gene: TRBJ2-3; V gene: TRBV7-9; CDR3 DNA: TGTGCCAGCAGCTTTGATGGACCGGGACTAGCTTCAGATACGCAGTATTTT; CDR3 protein: CASSFDGPGLASDTQYF